The source of this TCR beta chain is a study of blood T cell repertoires in COVID-19. As for the study in general: From T cells, B-cell-depleted T cells, or PBMCs came the material, which was cDNA or gDNA.

Original methodology: Counts of nucleated cells, estimated from reference gene primer amplification, were obtained. Assay used: immunoSEQ multiplex PCR; TCRdb lists only in-frame clones, some missing. D and trimming come from the DNA, and the V and J calls and clone size come from that table. There are about 200,000 clones in the sample; approximately 85% occur only once, and around 4.9% lies in the top ten. There are 14 residues in the CDR3. Trimming shortened V by 2 bases and J by 4 bases, and 11 bases separated the two germline ends. Germline-derived CDR1 and CDR2 are SGHTA and FQGTGA. Sample: peripheral blood. This receptor was taken from a woman at least 80 years old with acute or convalescent COVID-19. V usage is TRBV7-3 and J usage is TRBJ1-1, with a tentative D call TRBD1 (5 bases). The CDR3 sequence: CASSLLHRGTEAFF. DNA for the CDR3: TGTGCCAGCAGCTTACTGCATAGGGGCACTGAAGCTTTCTTT.